This TCR beta chain was sequenced in a study of cytotoxic CD8 clonotypes in ibrutinib-treated CLL. TCRdb's table, derived via immunoSEQ multiplex PCR, lists solely in-frame clones and lacks some. There are 300,000 to 400,000 clones in the sample; 67% occur only once, and under 8% lies in the top ten. Germline trimming cut 0 bases from V and 7 bases from J; bases unmatched to any gene: 7. CDR1 is MNHEY, CDR2 SMNVEV, per germline (reference sequence). This CDR3 has 15 amino acids. This receptor was obtained from a human donor with chronic lymphocytic leukemia. The V gene is TRBV27, the J gene TRBJ2-7; 9 bases match TRBD1. Here the sequenced sample was PBMCs, taken after 36 months of ibrutinib treatment. The CDR3 sequence: CASSLSPTGGVEQYF. CDR3 bases: TGTGCCAGCAGTTTATCGCCTACAGGGGGCGTGGAGCAGTACTTC.